The 27 T cell receptor beta chains reported below all come from one sample, sequenced in a study of shared clonotypes between healthy human individuals. Here immunoSEQ multiplex PCR was the method, and the copy in TCRdb shows in-frame clones only, minus some. The repertoire consists of about 120,000 clones, with approximately 70% occurring once and the leading ten covering roughly a quarter. Sample: memory CD8+ T cells sorted from blood. Subset of the sample: CD45RO+ cells pooled with CCR7-negative TemRA cells. These TCRs come from a woman aged 25 to 39 in good health.

There are a few counts of this clone. V is TRBV28 and J is TRBJ2-1, with 8 bases that match TRBD2. The germline gives CDR1 MDHEN, CDR2 SYDVKM. The CDR3 totals 14 residues. Germline trimming cut 6 bases from V and 8 bases from J; bases unmatched to any gene: 9. CDR3 sequence: CASSLNSGNDEQFF. Here the CDR3 DNA reads TGTGCCAGCAGCTTGAATAGCGGGAACGATGAGCAGTTCTTC.

This sequence joins TRBV29-1 and TRBJ2-1, with 11 bases aligning to TRBD2. Germline V gene sequence: CDR1 SQVTM, CDR2 ANQGSEA. The CDR3 is made up of 12 amino acids. The CDR3, as DNA: TGCAAGGGGACTAGCGGATACAATGAGCAGTTCTTC. Its protein product is CKGTSGYNEQFF.

For this clone: It may be a read error: a sequence one base away is much more abundant. The chain couples TRBV2 to TRBJ1-5, with D possibly being TRBD1 (6 bases). CDR3 length: 14 amino acids. Trimming left V 6 bases short and J 0 bases short, with 9 bases between. CDR1 and CDR2 (germline): SNHLY, FYNNEI. The DNA for the CDR3 is TGTGCCAGCAGAGACAGGTTTAGCAATCAGCCCCAGCATTTT. It yields the protein CASRDRFSNQPQHF.

This clone was observed a few times. The J gene is TRBJ2-1, the V gene TRBV18; tentatively, D is TRBD1 (7 bases). Deletions cut 2 bases from V and 6 bases from J, with 17 bases between. The length of the CDR3 is 16 residues. The germline V gene has CDR1 KGHSH and CDR2 LQKENI. The CDR3 DNA follows: TGTGCCAGCTCACCAGTTACCCCAGGGGGAGGCAATGAGCAGTTCTTC. It yields the protein CASSPVTPGGGNEQFF.

The chain carries TRBV13 and TRBJ2-5; either TRBD1 or TRBD2 may supply D (5 bases each). The DNA end lines up better with TRBJ2-7; the J call may be wrong. Per germline, CDR1 PRHDT and CDR2 FYEKMQ (reference sequence). The CDR3 consists of 14 residues. CDR3 region: CASSLEGESYEQYF. As DNA, the CDR3 is TGTGCCAGCAGCTTAGAAGGGGAGAGCTACGAGCAGTACTTC.

J is TRBJ2-1 and V is TRBV9; TRBD2 aligns across 11 bases. V gave up 2 bases and J gave up 5 bases; unmatched junction bases: 9. From germline, CDR1 is SGDLS and CDR2 YYNGEE. The CDR3 has 17 amino acids. CDR3 in amino acids: CASSVRSGLAENNEQFF. The CDR3 DNA is TGTGCCAGCAGCGTTAGATCGGGACTAGCGGAAAACAATGAGCAGTTCTTC.

The V gene is TRBV28, the J gene TRBJ2-7, with 8 bases lining up with TRBD1. The CDR3 spans 14 residues. The ends lost 4 bases at V and 10 bases at J; junction bases unmatched: 12. Germline V lookup: CDR1 MDHEN, CDR2 SYDVKM. The CDR3 is CASSSDRGILIQYF. The CDR3 DNA sequence: TGTGCCAGCAGTTCAGACAGGGGAATCTTAATCCAGTACTTC.

V and J are TRBV28 and TRBJ1-5; D not resolved. This CDR3 has 13 residues. V lost 7 bases and J 7 bases, leaving 14 bases between the germline ends. Germline CDR1 is MDHEN and CDR2 is SYDVKM. CDR3 in amino acids: CASTRTPGQPQHF. The CDR3 nucleotides are TGTGCCAGCACCCGAACCCCTGGGCAGCCCCAGCATTTT.

The V call is TRBV7-8, the J call TRBJ1-1; D not resolved. The CDR3 runs to 15 residues. V gave up 5 bases and J gave up 0 bases, with 13 bases separating them. Germline-derived CDR1 and CDR2 are SGHVS and FQNEAQ. CDR3 loop: CASSTVGRMNTEAFF. CDR3 bases: TGTGCCAGCAGCACCGTCGGGAGGATGAACACTGAAGCTTTCTTT.

This clone was observed a single time. Other DNA sequences in the same sample also yield this CDR3. This chain links TRBV7-8 with TRBJ2-5; no clear D. Germline V lookup: CDR1 SGHVS, CDR2 FQNEAQ. V dropped 1 base and J dropped 2 bases, with 8 bases sitting between them. CDR3 size: 14 residues. The chain's CDR3 is CASSLVPEQETQYF. The DNA of the CDR3 is TGTGCCAGCAGCTTAGTTCCGGAACAAGAGACCCAGTACTTC.

As concerns this clone: The identical CDR3 is also encoded by other nucleotide sequences in the sample. This chain uses TRBV27 with TRBJ2-7, with D perhaps matching TRBD2 (6 bases). The CDR3 runs 14 residues. Germline V gene data show CDR1 as MNHEY and CDR2 as SMNVEV (reference sequence). V gave up 5 bases and J gave up 2 bases, with 13 bases separating them. The CDR3 loop reads CASSPGTSTYEQYF. The CDR3 region has the DNA TGTGCCAGCAGTCCAGGGACTTCTACCTACGAGCAGTACTTC.

The gene calls are TRBV25-1 and TRBJ2-7; D could derive from TRBD1 or TRBD2 (6 bases each). The CDR3 contains 14 residues. V was clipped by 5 bases and J by 4 bases, with 15 bases between them. Germline V gene sequence: CDR1 MGHDK, CDR2 SYGVNS. CDR3 loop: CASSSTGAAYEQYF. The CDR3 nucleotides read TGTGCCAGCAGTTCTACGGGGGCAGCGTACGAGCAGTACTTC.

This clone was seen a few times. The chain carries TRBV10-1 and TRBJ1-1; D is undetermined. V shed 6 bases and J shed 7 bases, with 6 bases lying between them. Per germline, CDR1 WNHNN and CDR2 SYGVQD (reference sequence). The CDR3 covers 10 residues. Written as DNA, the CDR3 is TGCGCCAGCAGGGAGGTTGAAGCTTTCTTT. This translates into CASREVEAFF.

This clone occurred a few times. J is TRBJ2-7 and V is TRBV27, with TRBD2 identical over 9 bases. The germline V gene has CDR1 MNHEY and CDR2 SMNVEV (reference sequence). After removal of 6 bases from V and 2 bases from J, the junction contained 5 bases not matched to a gene. CDR3 length: 14 residues. For the CDR3, the DNA is TGTGCCAGCAGACGACTAGCGGATCCCTACGAGCAGTACTTC. Its translation: CASRRLADPYEQYF.

The rearrangement links TRBV7-2 to TRBJ2-7, with D perhaps TRBD2 (6 bases). V was shortened by 4 bases and J by 7 bases, with 20 bases between the two germline ends. The CDR3 contains 15 residues. Germline CDR1 SGHTA, CDR2 FQGNSA. CDR3 coding DNA: TGTGCCAGCAGCTCGGGGGTAGTCAGTCAAGAAGAGCAGTACTTC. Its translation is CASSSGVVSQEEQYF.

The J gene is TRBJ2-5, the V gene TRBV11-2; D is ambiguous. The CDR3 runs to 14 residues. Per the germline V gene, CDR1 is SGHAT and CDR2 is FQNNGV. With 5 bases removed from V and 5 bases from J, the gap between germline ends came to 15 bases. The CDR3 here is CASSPDPDVETQYF. The CDR3 DNA is TGTGCCAGCAGCCCGGACCCAGACGTTGAGACCCAGTACTTC.

This chain links TRBV4-2 with TRBJ1-2; D call uncertain. V shed 1 base and J shed 1 base, with 7 bases lying between them. Per germline, CDR1 LGHNA and CDR2 YNFKEQ. The CDR3 extends over 14 amino acids. The CDR3 loop is CASSQAPSNYGYTF. The CDR3 DNA is TGTGCCAGCAGCCAAGCCCCCAGTAACTATGGCTACACCTTC.

The gene calls are TRBV9 and TRBJ2-2; no clear D gene. The germline CDR1 and CDR2 sequences are SGDLS and YYNGEE. Between the trimmed V and J ends, which lost 6 bases and 4 bases, there was a span of 10 bases. This CDR3 region has 13 residues. The CDR3 nucleotides read TGTGCCAGCAAGATCCAGTCCACCGGGGAGCTGTTTTTT. Its protein is CASKIQSTGELFF.

The chain couples TRBV29-1 to TRBJ2-3; TRBD2 matches at 11 bases. Germline-derived CDR1 and CDR2 are SQVTM and ANQGSEA. This CDR3 contains 14 residues. With 7 bases clipped from V and 4 bases from J, the junction kept 7 bases outside the gene matches. The CDR3 bases are TGCAGCGGGGGGGAACTAGCGGGAGCAGATACGCAGTATTTT. Encoded protein: CSGGELAGADTQYF.

The chain joins TRBV19 to TRBJ2-3; no clear D gene. Germline V gene data show CDR1 as LNHDA and CDR2 as SQIVND (reference sequence). Trimming removed 5 bases from V and 0 bases from J, with 12 bases in between. This CDR3 has 15 residues. The CDR3 DNA follows: TGTGCCAGTAGTGATGATTTTGATAGCACAGATACGCAGTATTTT. The encoded protein is CASSDDFDSTDTQYF.

The chain uses TRBV4-1 and TRBJ2-5, with TRBD2 matching 9 bases. The J call is doubtful: the DNA matches TRBJ2-7 better. Germline CDR1 MGHRA, CDR2 YSYEKL. CDR3 length: 16 residues. CDR3 nucleotides: TGCGCCAGCAGCCAAGTCCTAGCGGGATCCAACTACGAGCAGTACTTC. This gives the protein CASSQVLAGSNYEQYF.

In this sample, this clone turned up many times. CDR3 residues: CASSPEYGGADIQYF. Written as DNA, the CDR3 is TGTGCCAGCAGTCCCGAATATGGGGGCGCGGACATTCAGTACTTC. The V gene is TRBV6-1, the J gene TRBJ2-4; D is possibly TRBD1 (6 bases). Trimming took off 5 bases at V and 8 bases at J, with 19 bases between the two ends. CDR3 length equals 15 residues. CDR1 is MNHNS, CDR2 SASEGT, per germline.

This clone was counted a few times. The chain joins TRBV11-2 to TRBJ2-7, with TRBD2 as a possible D gene (5 bases). Germline V CDR1 and CDR2: SGHAT, FQNNGV. The CDR3 contains 17 residues. Trimming removed 2 bases at V and 3 bases at J, with 20 bases between. The CDR3 region is CASSLTPFVGEGYEQYF. CDR3 DNA: TGTGCCAGCAGCTTAACCCCCTTTGTGGGAGAAGGCTACGAGCAGTACTTC.

The chain links TRBV5-1 to TRBJ1-1; D not certain. The CDR3 runs 14 residues. Germline V gene sequence: CDR1 SGHRS, CDR2 YFSETQ. V was shortened by 0 bases and J by 0 bases, with 6 bases between the two germline ends. In nucleotides, the CDR3 is TGCGCCAGCAGCTTGGCCCCGCTGAACACTGAAGCTTTCTTT. As protein: CASSLAPLNTEAFF.

As DNA, the CDR3 is TGCGCCAGCAGCCGAGACCCCGGGAGTACAAACATTCAGTACTTC. As protein: CASSRDPGSTNIQYF. The gene calls are TRBV4-3 and TRBJ2-4, with a weak D call TRBD2 (6 bases). The CDR3 consists of 15 residues. CDR1 and CDR2 (germline): LGHNA, YSLEER. V was pared by 4 bases and J by 6 bases, with 16 bases between.

On this clone: Germline and junction disagree at one end, which may indicate a read error. This chain joins TRBV20-1 and TRBJ1-5, with D possibly TRBD1 on 5 matching bases. Per the germline V gene, CDR1 is DFQATT and CDR2 is SNEGSKA (reference sequence). This CDR3 has 11 amino acids. The CDR3 DNA reads as TGCAGTGCTACCATATTTGAGGGACGGTATTTT. Translation gives CSATIFEGRYF.

In this sample, this clone turned up a few times. V is TRBV29-1 and J is TRBJ2-3, with 7 bases that match TRBD2. V lost 6 bases to trimming and J lost 1 base; unmatched junction nucleotides: 4. CDR3 length: 13 residues. Germline V lookup: CDR1 SQVTM, CDR2 ANQGSEA. DNA for the CDR3: TGCAGCGTGCTGGGGGGGGGCACAGATACGCAGTATTTT. Amino acid sequence: CSVLGGGTDTQYF.